The 25 T cell receptor beta chains below all came from one sample that was sequenced in a study of T cell responses to AZD1222 COVID-19 vaccine. Profiling relied on immunoSEQ multiplex PCR, and the TCRdb table lists in-frame clones only, not all of them. The sample has around 99,000 clones, roughly 90% seen once. The sequencing used peripheral blood, collected 28 days after the second AZD1222 dose. All receptors come from an adult who received the AZD1222 COVID-19 vaccine.

The rearrangement joins TRBV6-6 to TRBJ1-6; D may be TRBD1 (5 bases). The V end lost 0 bases, the J end lost 12 bases, and 9 bases lay between the germline ends. Germline-derived CDR1 and CDR2 are MNHNY and SVGAGI (reference sequence). The CDR3 totals 13 residues. CDR3 sequence reads: CASSYSKGQPLHF. The CDR3 DNA is TGTGCCAGCAGTTACTCGAAGGGGCAACCCCTCCACTTT.

CDR3 nucleotide sequence: TGCAGTGCTAGTGACATAGGCTATGGCTACACCTTC. Protein: CSASDIGYGYTF. V is TRBV20-1 and J is TRBJ1-2; no reliable D call. The germline gives CDR1 DFQATT, CDR2 SNEGSKA (reference sequence). The V end lost 3 bases, the J end lost 4 bases, and 9 bases lay between the germline ends. The CDR3 length is 12 residues.

Written as DNA, the CDR3 is TGTGCCAGCAGTCGAACCCCTAGCGGTACCTACAATGAGCAGTTCTTC. Protein: CASSRTPSGTYNEQFF. The J gene is TRBJ2-1, the V gene TRBV6-2 or TRBV6-3, with 7 bases identical to TRBD2. The trim removed 5 bases at V and 2 bases at J, leaving 9 bases unmatched. The CDR3 spans 16 residues. Per germline, CDR1 MNHEY and CDR2 SVGEGT.

This clone was seen once. This chain joins TRBV9 and TRBJ1-6; tentative D call: TRBD1 (6 bases). CDR3 length: 16 amino acids. CDR1 and CDR2 from the germline V gene are SGDLS and YYNGEE. Trimming left V 0 bases short and J 5 bases short, with 12 bases between. DNA of the CDR3: TGTGCCAGCAGCGTAGAAGCGGGGGCCGATAATTCACCCCTCCACTTT. It yields the protein CASSVEAGADNSPLHF.

The V and J genes are TRBV7-3 and TRBJ2-7, with 7 bases matching TRBD2. CDR3 length: 15 amino acids. V trimming: 5 bases; J trimming: 2 bases; junction bases outside the gene matches: 9. Germline V gene lookup returns CDR1 SGHTA and CDR2 FQGTGA. The CDR3 spells CASSQGASGPYEQYF. CDR3 coding DNA: TGTGCCAGCAGCCAAGGGGCTAGCGGCCCCTACGAGCAGTACTTC.

The V call is TRBV6-1, the J call TRBJ1-1; 12 bases agree with TRBD1. The CDR3 is 18 residues long. Trimming at V came to 2 bases and at J to 0 bases, leaving 7 bases not matched to a gene. Germline V lookup: CDR1 MNHNS, CDR2 SASEGT. The CDR3 nucleotides are TGTGCCAGCAGTGAACGACCGGGACAGGGGGCAGTGAACACTGAAGCTTTCTTT. This sequence encodes CASSERPGQGAVNTEAFF.

The chain is built from TRBV28 and TRBJ1-1; D not resolved. Trimming removed 3 bases from V and 7 bases from J, with 9 bases in between. Germline CDR1 reads MDHEN; CDR2 reads SYDVKM. The CDR3 spans 12 residues. The CDR3 DNA is TGTGCCAGCAGTTTTAGTAGATTTGAAGCTTTCTTT. Amino acids: CASSFSRFEAFF.

The chain combines TRBV10-2 with TRBJ2-3; no definite D call. Germline V CDR1 and CDR2: WSHSY, SAAADI. The CDR3 extends over 11 amino acids. The V and J ends lost 7 bases and 7 bases respectively, with 9 bases between them. The CDR3 protein is CASTDLNTQYF. The CDR3, as DNA: TGCGCCAGCACGGATTTGAATACGCAGTATTTT.

The rearrangement links TRBV6-5 to TRBJ1-6; D gene uncertain. Trimming removed 2 bases at V and 7 bases at J, with 9 bases between. The CDR3 totals 14 residues. The germline V gene has CDR1 MNHEY and CDR2 SVGAGI. The CDR3 spells CASSYGLPNSPLHF. The DNA of the CDR3 is TGTGCCAGCAGTTACGGCTTACCAAATTCACCCCTCCACTTT.

The sample holds one count of this clone. V is TRBV5-8 and J is TRBJ2-1, with 11 positions matching TRBD2. Germline CDR1 SGHTS, CDR2 YDEGEE. The CDR3 has 13 residues. V shed 4 bases, J shed 10 bases, and the junction held 4 bases outside the gene matches. This CDR3 is CASSGGLAVEQFF. The DNA for the CDR3 is TGTGCCAGCAGCGGGGGACTAGCGGTCGAGCAGTTCTTC.

With regard to this clone: Other DNA sequences in this sample translate to the same CDR3. V is TRBV11-2 and J is TRBJ1-1, with no clear D. V was shortened by 2 bases and J by 2 bases, with 6 bases between the two germline ends. The CDR3 covers 13 residues. Germline CDR1 SGHAT, CDR2 FQNNGV. The chain's CDR3 is CASSLKRNTEAFF. The CDR3 nucleotides are TGTGCCAGCAGCTTAAAACGAAACACTGAAGCTTTCTTT.

The chain combines TRBV5-1 with TRBJ2-1; D uncertain. The germline V gene encodes CDR1 SGHRS and CDR2 YFSETQ. CDR3 size: 15 residues. V was clipped by 1 base and J by 5 bases, with 13 bases between them. This CDR3 reads CASSLLTSGNNEQFF. The CDR3 region has the DNA TGCGCCAGCAGCTTGTTGACCTCTGGTAACAATGAGCAGTTCTTC.

This chain links TRBV29-1 with TRBJ2-3, with 9 bases lining up with TRBD1. Looked up from germline, CDR1 is SQVTM and CDR2 is ANQGSEA. V trimming: 6 bases; J trimming: 3 bases; junction bases outside the gene matches: 7. This CDR3 spans 14 amino acids. CDR3 in DNA: TGCAGCGTCTCGCCGGGACAGGGAACAGATACGCAGTATTTT. As protein: CSVSPGQGTDTQYF.

The J gene is TRBJ2-3, the V gene TRBV29-1, with 9 bases identical to TRBD2. The CDR3 totals 15 residues. With V trimmed by 5 bases and J by 4 bases, 10 bases remained unmatched. Germline CDR1 is SQVTM and CDR2 is ANQGSEA. CDR3 residues: CSVSSGTSSSDTQYF. CDR3 in DNA: TGCAGCGTTAGCTCCGGGACTAGCTCGTCAGATACGCAGTATTTT.

The genes are TRBV7-2 and TRBJ1-1; D may be TRBD1 (5 bases). The CDR3 runs 14 residues. CDR1 is SGHTA, CDR2 FQGNSA, per germline. V was trimmed by 7 bases and J by 5 bases, leaving 17 bases between them. CDR3 protein: CASIPGKDVTEAFF. The CDR3 coding sequence is TGTGCCAGCATCCCAGGGAAGGATGTAACTGAAGCTTTCTTT.

This rearrangement joins TRBV27 to TRBJ2-3; weak D call: TRBD1 (5 bases). CDR3 size: 14 residues. Germline V lookup: CDR1 MNHEY, CDR2 SMNVEV (reference sequence). Trimming removed 3 bases from V and 6 bases from J, with 13 bases in between. Here the CDR3 reads CASSFLTGQDTQYF. As DNA, the CDR3 is TGTGCCAGCAGTTTTTTAACAGGCCAGGATACGCAGTATTTT.

The chain carries TRBV19 and TRBJ2-7, with 9 nucleotides matching TRBD1. The CDR3 is 14 residues long. Trimming removed 1 base from V and 6 bases from J; junction bases left unmatched: 4. CDR1 LNHDA and CDR2 SQIVND come from the germline V gene (reference sequence). CDR3 coding DNA: TGTGCCAGTAGTATAGCCACAGGGGGCTCCGAGCAGTACTTC. Translation gives CASSIATGGSEQYF.

This clone was picked up a small number of times. The chain uses TRBV11-2 and TRBJ1-4, with 11 nucleotides matching TRBD1. The trim removed 0 bases at V and 8 bases at J, leaving 2 bases unmatched. Germline assignment: CDR1 SGHAT and CDR2 FQNNGV. This CDR3 contains 15 residues. The chain's CDR3 is CASSLDGTGGEKLFF. DNA for the CDR3: TGTGCCAGCAGCTTAGATGGGACAGGGGGAGAAAAACTGTTTTTT.

This chain links TRBV10-2 with TRBJ1-2; D unclear. This CDR3 region has 13 residues. The ends were cut back, 4 bases at V and 5 bases at J, with 11 bases in the middle. CDR1 is WSHSY, CDR2 SAAADI, per germline. The CDR3 sequence is CASSGSGLYGYTF. CDR3 DNA: TGCGCCAGCAGTGGCAGTGGGCTGTATGGCTACACCTTC.

The genes are TRBV5-1 and TRBJ2-3; 7 nucleotides match TRBD2. This CDR3 is 15 amino acids long. The V and J ends lost 4 bases and 0 bases, in that order; junction bases with no gene match: 5. Per the germline V gene, CDR1 is SGHRS and CDR2 is YFSETQ. The CDR3 nucleotides read TGCGCCAGCAGCGCCCTAGCGGATAGCACAGATACGCAGTATTTT. It codes for CASSALADSTDTQYF.

The chain uses TRBV28 and TRBJ1-2; TRBD1 agrees at 11 bases. The CDR3 consists of 14 residues. J was trimmed by 7 bases and V by 6 bases; bases with no gene match: 7. CDR1 and CDR2 (germline): MDHEN, SYDVKM. The CDR3 DNA reads TGTGCCAGCAGCACCGGACAGGGGGCTGGTGGCTACACCTTC. Translating it yields CASSTGQGAGGYTF.

The chain couples TRBV5-1 to TRBJ2-7; D is possibly TRBD2 (6 bases). Looked up from germline, CDR1 is SGHRS and CDR2 is YFSETQ. The CDR3 contains 16 residues. The germline V and J ends were trimmed by 7 bases and 3 bases, with 23 bases remaining between them. The CDR3: CASRPRGDSINYEQYF. CDR3 DNA: TGCGCCAGCCGGCCCCGAGGGGACTCCATAAACTACGAGCAGTACTTC. Based on the CDR3 plus reference TRBV5-1 and TRBJ2-7, the full variable domain is KAGVTQTPRYLIKTRGQQVTLSCSPISGHRSVSWYQQTPGQGLQFLFEYFSETQRNKGNFPGRFSGRQFSNSRSEMNVSTLELGDSALYLCASRPRGDSINYEQYFGPGTRLTVT.

The V call is TRBV4-1, the J call TRBJ1-6, with unresolved D. V was trimmed by 4 bases and J by 7 bases, leaving 11 bases between them. This CDR3 region has 14 residues. The germline gives CDR1 MGHRA, CDR2 YSYEKL. The CDR3 bases are TGCGCCAGCAGCCGTACAATTATCAATTCACCCCTCCACTTT. This codes for CASSRTIINSPLHF.

The chain joins TRBV5-4 to TRBJ1-6; D remains ambiguous. The germline gives CDR1 SGHNT, CDR2 YYREEE (reference sequence). The CDR3 contains 16 residues. Trimming removed 3 bases from V and 7 bases from J, with 17 bases in between. Written as DNA, the CDR3 is TGTGCCAGCAGCTCCTACTTGCCGGGAGGGAATTCACCCCTCCACTTT. Amino acids: CASSSYLPGGNSPLHF.

This chain uses TRBV24-1 with TRBJ2-1, with TRBD2 matching over 12 bases. There are 16 residues in the CDR3. Germline CDR1 reads KGHDR; CDR2 reads SFDVKD. After removal of 4 bases from V and 8 bases from J, the junction contained 8 bases not matched to a gene. As DNA, the CDR3 is TGTGCCACCAGTGACCCTTCTAGCGGGAGGGTACATGAGCAGTTCTTC. Encoded protein: CATSDPSSGRVHEQFF.